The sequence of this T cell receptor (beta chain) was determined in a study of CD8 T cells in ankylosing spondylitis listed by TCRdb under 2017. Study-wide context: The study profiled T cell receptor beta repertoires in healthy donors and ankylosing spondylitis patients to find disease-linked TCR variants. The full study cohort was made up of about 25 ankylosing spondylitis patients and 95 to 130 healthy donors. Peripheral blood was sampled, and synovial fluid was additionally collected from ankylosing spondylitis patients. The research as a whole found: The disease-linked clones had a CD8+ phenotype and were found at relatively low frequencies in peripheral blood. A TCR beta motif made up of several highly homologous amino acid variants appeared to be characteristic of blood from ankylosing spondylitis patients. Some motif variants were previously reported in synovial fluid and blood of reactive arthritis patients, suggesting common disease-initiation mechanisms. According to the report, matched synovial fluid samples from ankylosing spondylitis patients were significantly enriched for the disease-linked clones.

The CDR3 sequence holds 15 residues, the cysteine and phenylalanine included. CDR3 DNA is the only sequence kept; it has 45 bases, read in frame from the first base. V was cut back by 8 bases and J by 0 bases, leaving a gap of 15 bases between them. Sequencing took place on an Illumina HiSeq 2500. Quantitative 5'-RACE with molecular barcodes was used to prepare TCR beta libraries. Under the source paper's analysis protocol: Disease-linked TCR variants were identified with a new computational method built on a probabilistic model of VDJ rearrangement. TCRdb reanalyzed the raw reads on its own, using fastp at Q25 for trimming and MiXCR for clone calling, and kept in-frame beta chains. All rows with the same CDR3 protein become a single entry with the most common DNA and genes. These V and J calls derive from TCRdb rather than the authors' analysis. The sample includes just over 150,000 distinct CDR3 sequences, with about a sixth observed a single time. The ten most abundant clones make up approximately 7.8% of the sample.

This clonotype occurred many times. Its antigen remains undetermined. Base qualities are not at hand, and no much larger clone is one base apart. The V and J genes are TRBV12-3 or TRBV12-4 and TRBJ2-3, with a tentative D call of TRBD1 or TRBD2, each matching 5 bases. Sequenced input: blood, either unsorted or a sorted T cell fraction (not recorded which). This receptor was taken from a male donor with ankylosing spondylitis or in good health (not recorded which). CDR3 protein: CASSARGDSTDTQYF. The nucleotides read TGTGCCAGCTCGGCGAGGGGCGATAGCACAGATACGCAGTATTTT.